These 30 T cell receptor beta chains originate from one sample sequenced in a study of cytomegalovirus exposure and HLA in healthy donors. Clones were sequenced by immunoSEQ multiplex PCR, and TCRdb holds only the in-frame ones, with some missing. The table has about 110,000 clones, about 85% seen once; the top ten hold 1.8%. The sequenced sample consisted of PBMCs. The source of these receptors is a young woman in good health and CMV-seropositive.

The chain has TRBV5-8 and TRBJ2-5; the match to TRBD1 covers 9 bases. CDR1 and CDR2 from the germline V gene are SGHTS and YDEGEE. Unmatched junction bases numbered 8, after V lost 4 bases and J lost 1 base. CDR3 length: 16 residues. The CDR3 DNA sequence: TGTGCCAGCAGCCCCGGGACAGGGAGAATCCAAGAGACCCAGTACTTC. It specifies CASSPGTGRIQETQYF.

The genes are TRBV2 and TRBJ2-5; 8 positions match TRBD2. The CDR3 contains 16 residues. V trimming: 2 bases; J trimming: 5 bases; junction bases outside the gene matches: 10. Germline values: CDR1 SNHLY, CDR2 FYNNEI. This CDR3 reads CASSEYASGSQETQYF. The CDR3 region has the DNA TGTGCCAGCAGTGAATATGCTAGCGGGTCCCAGGAGACCCAGTACTTC. The full variable domain, its missing parts supplied by reference TRBV2 and TRBJ2-5, is EPEVTQTPSHQVTQMGQEVILRCVPISNHLYFYWYRQILGQKVEFLVSFYNNEISEKSEIFDDQFSVERPDGSNFTLKIRSTKLEDSAMYFCASSEYASGSQETQYFGPGTRLLVL.

The gene calls are TRBV18 and TRBJ1-4; 12 bases align to TRBD1. Germline V CDR1 and CDR2: KGHSH, LQKENI. The CDR3 runs to 22 residues. After removal of 5 bases from V and 6 bases from J, the junction contained 25 bases not matched to a gene. CDR3 amino acids: CASSKPGTGGNFSRPRDEKLFF. The CDR3, as DNA: TGTGCCAGCTCAAAGCCCGGGACAGGGGGCAACTTTTCCCGGCCCCGGGATGAAAAACTGTTTTTT.

V gene TRBV5-4 combines with J gene TRBJ2-7, with TRBD2 identical over 8 bases. Trimming took 3 bases from V and 0 from J; bases not matched to a gene: 8. CDR1 is SGHNT, CDR2 YYREEE, per germline (reference sequence). This CDR3 region has 16 residues. CDR3 sequence reads: CASSSRVAGSSYEQYF. DNA for the CDR3: TGTGCCAGCAGCTCGAGGGTAGCGGGGAGCTCCTACGAGCAGTACTTC.

V and J are TRBV5-5 and TRBJ2-5, with 12 bases lining up with TRBD1. The CDR3 length is 16 residues. V lost 3 bases to trimming and J lost 1 base; unmatched junction nucleotides: 4. Germline lookup yields CDR1 SGHKS and CDR2 YYEKEE (reference sequence). Here the CDR3 DNA reads TGTGCCAGCAGCTCCTGGGACAGGGGGCTCCAAGAGACCCAGTACTTC. This translates into CASSSWDRGLQETQYF.

This rearrangement joins TRBV6-1 to TRBJ1-5; D uncertain. Germline lookup yields CDR1 MNHNS and CDR2 SASEGT. CDR3 length: 13 residues. The V and J ends lost 9 bases and 6 bases respectively, with 15 bases between them. CDR3 bases: TGTGCCAGTAACCGGGAACTCAGTCAGCCCCAGCATTTT. The encoded protein is CASNRELSQPQHF.

This clone was seen once. V and J are TRBV6-5 and TRBJ1-2; 8 positions match TRBD1. The CDR3 spans 14 residues. From germline, CDR1 is MNHEY and CDR2 SVGAGI. Losses at the gene ends were 4 bases for V and 4 bases for J; bases not matched to a gene: 5. The CDR3 DNA sequence: TGTGCCAGCAGTTCAACAGGGGGGTTCTATGGCTACACCTTC. Translated: CASSSTGGFYGYTF.

Written as DNA, the CDR3 is TGTGCCAGCAGGATCACAGGGGATAGCAATCAGCCCCAGCATTTT. This translates into CASRITGDSNQPQHF. The J gene is TRBJ1-5, the V gene TRBV6-1, with TRBD1 identical over 7 bases. The J segment lost 0 bases and the V segment lost 6 bases, leaving 5 bases of the junction unmatched. There are 15 residues in the CDR3. Germline V gene data show CDR1 as MNHNS and CDR2 as SASEGT.

V and J are TRBV27 and TRBJ2-5; TRBD1 matches 9 bases. In germline, CDR1 is MNHEY, CDR2 SMNVEV (reference sequence). J gave up 4 bases and V 2 bases, and 5 bases lay outside the gene matches. This CDR3 comprises 15 residues. The CDR3 reads CASSLDRGWTETQYF. The CDR3 DNA reads TGTGCCAGCAGTTTAGACAGGGGGTGGACAGAGACCCAGTACTTC.

The chain is built from TRBV29-1 and TRBJ2-7, with 8 nucleotides matching TRBD1. From germline, CDR1 is SQVTM and CDR2 ANQGSEA. The CDR3 has 13 residues. CDR3 loop: CRPGSGGPNEQYF. The CDR3 DNA sequence: TGCAGGCCAGGTTCAGGGGGCCCCAACGAGCAGTACTTC.

The chain couples TRBV4-3 to TRBJ1-2, with D possibly matching TRBD1 (5 bases). CDR3 length equals 14 residues. V was pared by 1 base and J by 3 bases, with 9 bases between. CDR1 LGHNA and CDR2 YSLEER come from the germline V gene. The CDR3 is CASSQAGRDYGYTF. The CDR3 region has the DNA TGCGCCAGCAGCCAAGCAGGGCGCGACTATGGCTACACCTTC.

V and J are TRBV28 and TRBJ1-5, with 8 bases fitting TRBD1. Germline loops: CDR1 MDHEN, CDR2 SYDVKM. This CDR3 has 15 amino acids. The J segment lost 3 bases and the V segment lost 0 bases, leaving 1 base of the junction unmatched. CDR3 nucleotides: TGTGCCAGCAGTTTATGGACAGGGGCCAATCAGCCCCAGCATTTT. It translates to CASSLWTGANQPQHF.

The chain recombines TRBV30 with TRBJ2-1; 13 bases agree with TRBD2. The CDR3 loop spans 16 amino acids. Per the germline V gene, CDR1 is GTSNPN and CDR2 is SVGIG (reference sequence). The J segment lost 8 bases and the V segment lost 2 bases, leaving 9 bases of the junction unmatched. CDR3 sequence reads: CAWSPLTSGGAYEQFF. CDR3 nucleotides: TGTGCCTGGAGTCCTCTTACTAGCGGGGGGGCCTATGAGCAGTTCTTC.

This sequence joins TRBV5-4 and TRBJ2-1, with 8 bases lining up with TRBD1. The junction had 7 bases not matched to a gene; V was cut back by 3 bases and J by 8 bases. The CDR3 runs 14 residues. CDR1 and CDR2 (germline): SGHNT, YYREEE (reference sequence). As DNA, the CDR3 is TGTGCCAGCAGCTCCCCGACAGGGGATTATGAGCAGTTCTTC. It codes for CASSSPTGDYEQFF.

The gene calls are TRBV4-1 and TRBJ2-7; TRBD1 aligns across 7 bases. This CDR3 contains 14 residues. Trimming removed 5 bases from V and 2 bases from J; junction bases left unmatched: 6. Germline-derived CDR1 and CDR2 are MGHRA and YSYEKL. In DNA, the CDR3 is TGCGCCAGCAGCACCGGGACAGTCACCTACGAGCAGTACTTC. Protein: CASSTGTVTYEQYF.

The chain is built from TRBV7-2 and TRBJ2-5, with TRBD2 identical over 10 bases. With 5 bases clipped from V and 2 bases from J, the junction kept 14 bases outside the gene matches. The germline V gene has CDR1 SGHTA and CDR2 FQGNSA. This CDR3 is built from 18 residues. For the CDR3, the DNA is TGTGCCAGCAGCCTTAGAGGGGGGCTAGCGGGGGCTCAAGAGACCCAGTACTTC. Residues: CASSLRGGLAGAQETQYF. The variable domain in full, with the rest retrieved from reference TRBV7-2 and TRBJ2-5, is GAGVSQSPSNKVTEKGKDVELRCDPISGHTALYWYRQSLGQGLEFLIYFQGNSAPDKSGLPSDRFSAERTGGSVSTLTIQRTQQEDSAVYLCASSLRGGLAGAQETQYFGPGTRLLVL.

This clone was seen a single time. The CDR3 is CASSIQGQIQPQHF. CDR3 in DNA: TGTGCCAGTAGTATTCAGGGGCAGATCCAGCCCCAGCATTTT. The chain combines TRBV19 with TRBJ1-5; D may be TRBD1 (6 bases). Trimming shortened V by 3 bases and J by 7 bases, and 13 bases separated the two germline ends. The CDR3 consists of 14 residues. Germline CDR1 and CDR2: LNHDA and SQIVND (reference sequence).

The chain is built from TRBV9 and TRBJ2-2; 9 bases are shared with TRBD1. Germline V CDR1 and CDR2: SGDLS, YYNGEE. This CDR3 region has 16 residues. The V and J ends lost 3 bases and 3 bases, in that order; junction bases with no gene match: 6. The CDR3 sequence: CASSAPGTGYTGELFF. CDR3 nucleotide sequence: TGTGCCAGCAGCGCTCCCGGGACAGGGTACACCGGGGAGCTGTTTTTT.

The CDR3 region has the DNA TGTGCCAGCAGTTACTCTCCGGGGGGGCGTAACTATGGCTACACCTTC. Translation: CASSYSPGGRNYGYTF. The J gene is TRBJ1-2, the V gene TRBV6-5, with D possibly being TRBD1 (6 bases). The CDR3 totals 16 residues. Germline-derived CDR1 and CDR2 are MNHEY and SVGAGI. V dropped 0 bases and J dropped 1 base, with 12 bases sitting between them.

This clone turned up a few times. This chain connects TRBV5-6 to TRBJ1-6; 9 bases match TRBD1. The CDR3 runs to 15 residues. Germline V gives CDR1 SGHDT, CDR2 YYEEEE. With V trimmed by 3 bases and J by 12 bases, 10 bases remained unmatched. In nucleotides, the CDR3 is TGTGCCAGCAGCTGGGGGACAGGGAGCAGAGTACCCCTCCACTTT. This sequence encodes CASSWGTGSRVPLHF. The variable domain in full, with the rest retrieved from reference TRBV5-6 and TRBJ1-6, is DAGVTQSPTHLIKTRGQQVTLRCSPKSGHDTVSWYQQALGQGPQFIFQYYEEEERQRGNFPDRFSGHQFPNYSSELNVNALLLGDSALYLCASSWGTGSRVPLHFGNGTRLTVT.

J is TRBJ2-5 and V is TRBV6-5; 8 nucleotides align to TRBD1. Germline V CDR1 and CDR2: MNHEY, SVGAGI. With V trimmed by 1 base and J by 2 bases, 6 bases remained unmatched. The CDR3 has 16 residues. The CDR3 DNA sequence: TGTGCCAGCAGTTACTTTAGGACAGGGTCGCAAGAGACCCAGTACTTC. It yields the protein CASSYFRTGSQETQYF.

This CDR3 is CASSSVGQGDGYTF. The CDR3 nucleotides are TGTGCCAGCAGCTCCGTCGGACAGGGGGATGGCTACACCTTC. V and J are TRBV11-2 and TRBJ1-2; 10 bases match TRBD1. The CDR3 has 14 residues. Germline loops: CDR1 SGHAT, CDR2 FQNNGV. The J segment lost 6 bases and the V segment lost 4 bases, leaving 5 bases of the junction unmatched.

The chain carries TRBV11-3 and TRBJ2-3; TRBD1 aligns across 7 bases. V was pared by 5 bases and J by 3 bases, with 8 bases of the junction left unmatched. This CDR3 has 15 amino acids. CDR1 and CDR2 (germline): SGHNT, YENEEA. CDR3 residues: CASSKPGQPTDTQYF. Here the CDR3 DNA reads TGTGCCAGCAGCAAGCCGGGACAGCCAACAGATACGCAGTATTTT. The whole variable domain, filled in from reference TRBV11-3 and TRBJ2-3, reads EAGVVQSPRYKIIEKKQPVAFWCNPISGHNTLYWYLQNLGQGPELLIRYENEEAVDDSQLPKDRFSAERLKGVDSTLKIQPAELGDSAVYLCASSKPGQPTDTQYFGPGTRLTVL.

V usage is TRBV11-2 and J usage is TRBJ2-5, with TRBD1 as a possible D gene (5 bases). Germline lookup yields CDR1 SGHAT and CDR2 FQNNGV. Trimming removed 5 bases at V and 2 bases at J, with 12 bases between. The CDR3 has 14 residues. This CDR3 is CASSPRQLQETQYF. The CDR3 DNA reads as TGTGCCAGCAGCCCGAGACAGCTTCAAGAGACCCAGTACTTC.

The chain combines TRBV2 with TRBJ2-3, with D unresolved. Germline CDR1 SNHLY, CDR2 FYNNEI. The CDR3 runs 13 residues. Trimming shortened V by 1 base and J by 2 bases, and 4 bases separated the two germline ends. The CDR3 bases are TGTGCCAGCAGTGAAGGTCTCACAGATACGCAGTATTTT. This sequence encodes CASSEGLTDTQYF.

The rearrangement joins TRBV6-5 to TRBJ1-3; D is ambiguous. The CDR3 spans 14 residues. Germline values: CDR1 MNHEY, CDR2 SVGAGI. V dropped 2 bases and J dropped 10 bases, with 15 bases sitting between them. The CDR3 region has the DNA TGTGCCAGCAGTTACATTCAGAGCGGTGGTACCATATATTTT. This sequence encodes CASSYIQSGGTIYF.

In its sample, this clone was seen once. V is TRBV23-1 and J is TRBJ1-5; the match to TRBD1 covers 8 bases. TRBV23-1 is known as an ORF, though its function is uncertain. Trimming at V came to 4 bases and at J to 4 bases, leaving 12 bases not matched to a gene. The CDR3 spans 17 residues. The CDR3 nucleotides are TGCGCCAGCAGTCTCATAGGCAGGGGGCCATGTAATCAGCCCCAGCATTTT. Its protein is CASSLIGRGPCNQPQHF.

The genes are TRBV20-1 and TRBJ2-5; D is ambiguous. CDR1 is DFQATT and CDR2 is SNEGSKA in the germline V gene (reference sequence). V was shortened by 6 bases and J by 0 bases, with 5 bases between the two germline ends. CDR3 size: 11 residues. The CDR3 sequence is CSAHNQETQYF. In nucleotides, the CDR3 is TGCAGTGCCCACAACCAAGAGACCCAGTACTTC.

The chain recombines TRBV28 with TRBJ1-5; 8 nucleotides align to TRBD1. CDR3 length equals 17 residues. The V gene end was trimmed by 6 bases and the J gene end by 0 bases; junction bases not matched to a gene: 10. Germline CDR1 MDHEN, CDR2 SYDVKM. In DNA, the CDR3 is TGTGCCAGCAGACCGGGACAGGACATGTATAGCAATCAGCCCCAGCATTTT. This sequence encodes CASRPGQDMYSNQPQHF.

The chain carries TRBV12-5 and TRBJ1-2; weak D call: TRBD1 (6 bases). The CDR3 consists of 14 residues. The germline gives CDR1 LGHNT, CDR2 FRNRAP. The V gene lost 6 bases and the J gene lost 4 bases, with 15 bases spanning the gap. In DNA, the CDR3 is TGTGCTAGTGGCCCTTCAGGGGAAACCTATGGCTACACCTTC. Its protein product is CASGPSGETYGYTF.